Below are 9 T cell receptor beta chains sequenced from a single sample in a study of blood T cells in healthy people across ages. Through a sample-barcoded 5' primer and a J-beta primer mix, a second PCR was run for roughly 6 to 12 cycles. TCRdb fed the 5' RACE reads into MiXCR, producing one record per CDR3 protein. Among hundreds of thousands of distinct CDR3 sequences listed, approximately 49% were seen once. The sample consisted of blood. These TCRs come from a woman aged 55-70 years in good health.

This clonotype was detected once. CDR3: CASSPWIDSNQPQHF. Written as DNA, the CDR3 is TGCGCCAGCAGCCCATGGATAGATAGCAATCAGCCCCAGCATTTT. This chain links TRBV4-3 with TRBJ1-5; D ambiguous. Germline CDR1 and CDR2: LGHNA and YSLEER. Trimming cost V 4 bases and J 0 bases, with 10 bases left between them. This CDR3 region has 15 residues.

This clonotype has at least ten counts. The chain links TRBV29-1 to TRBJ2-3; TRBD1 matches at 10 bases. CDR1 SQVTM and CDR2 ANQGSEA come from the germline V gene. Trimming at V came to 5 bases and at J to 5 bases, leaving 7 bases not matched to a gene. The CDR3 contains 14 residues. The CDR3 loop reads CSVSSTGGVDTQYF. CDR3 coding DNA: TGCAGCGTTTCGTCGACAGGGGGCGTAGATACGCAGTATTTT.

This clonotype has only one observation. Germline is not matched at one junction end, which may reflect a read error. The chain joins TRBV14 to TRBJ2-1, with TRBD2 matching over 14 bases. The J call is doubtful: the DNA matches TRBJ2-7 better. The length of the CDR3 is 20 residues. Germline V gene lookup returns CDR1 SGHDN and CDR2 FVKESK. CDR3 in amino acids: CVSSLPPGLAGVGSYNEQYF. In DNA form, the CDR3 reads TGTGTCAGCAGCCTGCCTCCGGGACTAGCGGGAGTAGGGTCCTACAATGAGCAGTACTTC.

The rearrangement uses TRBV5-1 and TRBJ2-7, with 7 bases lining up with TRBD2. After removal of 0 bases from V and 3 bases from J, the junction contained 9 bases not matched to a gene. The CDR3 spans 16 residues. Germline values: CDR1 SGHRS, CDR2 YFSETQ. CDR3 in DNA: TGCGCCAGCAGCTTGGTCGGGGGGTCGCGCCTCTACGAGCAGTACTTC. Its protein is CASSLVGGSRLYEQYF.

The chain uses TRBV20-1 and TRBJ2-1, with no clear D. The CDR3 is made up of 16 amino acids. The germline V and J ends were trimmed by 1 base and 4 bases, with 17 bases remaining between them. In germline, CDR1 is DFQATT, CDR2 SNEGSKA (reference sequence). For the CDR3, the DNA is TGCAGTGCTAGAGTTTTGGGCCGCCTAATTTACAATGAGCAGTTCTTC. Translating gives CSARVLGRLIYNEQFF.

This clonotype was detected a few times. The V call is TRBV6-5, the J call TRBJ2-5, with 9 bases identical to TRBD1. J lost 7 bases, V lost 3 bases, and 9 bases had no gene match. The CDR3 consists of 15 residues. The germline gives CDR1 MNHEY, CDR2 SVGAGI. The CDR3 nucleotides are TGTGCCAGCAGTTATCAGGGACAGGGAATGGCGACCCAGTACTTC. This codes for CASSYQGQGMATQYF.

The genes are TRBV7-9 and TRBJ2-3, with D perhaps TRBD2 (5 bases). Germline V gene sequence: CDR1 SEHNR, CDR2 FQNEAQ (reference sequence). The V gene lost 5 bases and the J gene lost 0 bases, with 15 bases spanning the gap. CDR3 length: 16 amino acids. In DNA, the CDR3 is TGTGCCAGCAGCCCTTCCCCTGGCGGGAGCACAGATACGCAGTATTTT. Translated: CASSPSPGGSTDTQYF.

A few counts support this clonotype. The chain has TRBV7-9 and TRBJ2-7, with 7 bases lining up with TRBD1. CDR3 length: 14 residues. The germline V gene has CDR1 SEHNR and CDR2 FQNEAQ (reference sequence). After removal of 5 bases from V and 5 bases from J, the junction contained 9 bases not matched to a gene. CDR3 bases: TGTGCCAGCAGCCGAACCACAGGGGCGAACGAGCAGTACTTC. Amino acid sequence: CASSRTTGANEQYF.

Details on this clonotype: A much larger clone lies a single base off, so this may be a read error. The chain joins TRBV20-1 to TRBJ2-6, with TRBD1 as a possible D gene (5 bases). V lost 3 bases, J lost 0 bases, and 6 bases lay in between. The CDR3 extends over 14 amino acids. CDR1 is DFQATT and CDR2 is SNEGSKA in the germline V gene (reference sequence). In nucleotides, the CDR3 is TGCAGTGCTAGCGACAGCTCTGGGGCCAACGTCCTGACTTTC. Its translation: CSASDSSGANVLTF.